Shown below are 18 T cell receptor beta chains from a single sample sequenced in a study of blood T cell repertoires in COVID-19. The method was immunoSEQ multiplex PCR; TCRdb's version includes in-frame clones alone and lacks a portion of them. The profile covers about 90,000 clones, with about 80% appearing a single time and around 10% taken by the ten largest. Specimen: peripheral blood. The source of these receptors is a woman in her sixties or seventies with acute or convalescent COVID-19.

In DNA, the CDR3 is TGTGCCAGTAGTAAGGGGGCGGACACCGGGGAGCTGTTTTTT. The encoded protein is CASSKGADTGELFF. This chain links TRBV19 with TRBJ2-2; the match to TRBD1 covers 7 bases. The CDR3 has 14 residues. V trimming: 4 bases; J trimming: 3 bases; junction bases outside the gene matches: 2. Germline CDR1 is LNHDA and CDR2 is SQIVND (reference sequence).

V and J are TRBV27 and TRBJ1-6; D is uncertain. Between the trimmed V and J ends, which lost 2 bases and 5 bases, there was a span of 7 bases. In germline, CDR1 is MNHEY, CDR2 SMNVEV (reference sequence). The CDR3 runs to 14 residues. CDR3 in amino acids: CASSLGPNNSPLHF. The CDR3, as DNA: TGTGCCAGCAGTTTAGGGCCTAATAATTCACCCCTCCACTTT.

This chain uses TRBV19 with TRBJ2-1; the match to TRBD2 covers 14 bases. CDR3 length: 16 amino acids. Germline CDR1 is LNHDA and CDR2 is SQIVND (reference sequence). The junction had 6 bases not matched to a gene; V was cut back by 5 bases and J by 6 bases. The CDR3 here is CASSPGTSGRSNEQFF. The CDR3 DNA is TGTGCCAGTAGTCCCGGGACTAGCGGGAGATCCAATGAGCAGTTCTTC.

This chain joins TRBV9 and TRBJ2-5; D unclear. V was clipped by 3 bases and J by 4 bases, with 7 bases between them. The V gene's germline CDR1 is SGDLS and CDR2 YYNGEE. This CDR3 is 12 amino acids long. The CDR3 is CASSAVGETQYF. The CDR3 coding sequence is TGTGCCAGCAGCGCCGTCGGAGAGACCCAGTACTTC.

This clone appeared once. This chain connects TRBV6-1 to TRBJ1-3; the match to TRBD1 covers 8 bases. CDR3 length equals 16 residues. The V gene end was trimmed by 4 bases and the J gene end by 0 bases; junction bases not matched to a gene: 5. CDR1 is MNHNS and CDR2 is SASEGT in the germline V gene. The CDR3 loop reads CASSGRDRTSGNTIYF. CDR3 in DNA: TGTGCCAGCAGTGGAAGGGACAGGACCTCTGGAAACACCATATATTTT.

This clone has a count of ten or more. The genes are TRBV7-2 and TRBJ1-2, with 7 positions matching TRBD1. Looked up from germline, CDR1 is SGHTA and CDR2 is FQGNSA. The CDR3 loop spans 14 amino acids. J gave up 7 bases and V 4 bases, and 9 bases lay outside the gene matches. The CDR3 region is CASSWRQGGGGYTF. As DNA, the CDR3 is TGTGCCAGCAGCTGGCGACAGGGAGGAGGTGGCTACACCTTC.

The chain joins TRBV5-1 to TRBJ2-7, with TRBD2 matching over 7 bases. The CDR3 has 16 amino acids. Germline V lookup: CDR1 SGHRS, CDR2 YFSETQ. V lost 4 bases, J lost 6 bases, and 16 bases stayed unmatched. CDR3 sequence reads: CASSPRTRNLTSEQYF. DNA for the CDR3: TGCGCCAGCAGCCCAAGGACTAGGAACCTTACCAGCGAGCAGTACTTC. The full variable domain, rest sourced from reference TRBV5-1 and TRBJ2-7, is KAGVTQTPRYLIKTRGQQVTLSCSPISGHRSVSWYQQTPGQGLQFLFEYFSETQRNKGNFPGRFSGRQFSNSRSEMNVSTLELGDSALYLCASSPRTRNLTSEQYFGPGTRLTVT.

This sequence joins TRBV7-2 and TRBJ2-3; TRBD2 matches 8 bases. The CDR3 length is 17 residues. Trimming at V came to 8 bases and at J to 2 bases, leaving 15 bases not matched to a gene. Looked up from germline, CDR1 is SGHTA and CDR2 is FQGNSA. The CDR3 loop is CASATHSQRGNTDTQYF. The CDR3 DNA reads as TGTGCCAGCGCCACCCATTCCCAGCGGGGGAACACAGATACGCAGTATTTT.

The chain is built from TRBV10-3 and TRBJ2-1; maybe TRBD2 (6 bases). The CDR3 loop spans 11 amino acids. Germline V gives CDR1 ENHRY, CDR2 SYGVKD. CDR3 residues: CAVGPGGEQFF. CDR3 coding DNA: TGTGCGGTGGGGCCCGGGGGTGAGCAGTTCTTC.

This chain uses TRBV19 with TRBJ1-5, with no clear D. Germline V gives CDR1 LNHDA, CDR2 SQIVND (reference sequence). The CDR3 runs to 14 residues. Trimming shortened V by 5 bases and J by 3 bases, and 11 bases separated the two germline ends. CDR3 DNA sequence: TGTGCCAGTAGTGTGGGCGGGGACAATCAGCCCCAGCATTTT. This gives the protein CASSVGGDNQPQHF.

The V and J genes are TRBV29-1 and TRBJ2-7; 10 nucleotides line up with TRBD1. Germline loops: CDR1 SQVTM, CDR2 ANQGSEA. This CDR3 is 11 amino acids long. After removal of 5 bases from V and 7 bases from J, the junction contained 2 bases not matched to a gene. CDR3: CSVQDRGEQYF. CDR3 sequence (DNA): TGCAGCGTTCAGGACAGGGGGGAGCAGTACTTC.

J is TRBJ2-5 and V is TRBV3-1 (or the pseudogene TRBV3-2), with D maybe TRBD1 (6 bases). The germline CDR1 and CDR2 sequences are LGHDT and YNNKEL (reference sequence). Trimming left V 6 bases short and J 5 bases short, with 13 bases between. This CDR3 spans 13 amino acids. CDR3 region: CASSPLRGETQYF. As DNA, the CDR3 is TGTGCCAGCAGTCCCCTGAGGGGGGAGACCCAGTACTTC.

In its sample, this clone was seen a few times. V is TRBV5-8 and J is TRBJ1-4; D is ambiguous. CDR3 size: 12 residues. The V and J ends lost 2 bases and 8 bases respectively, with 7 bases between them. Germline CDR1 reads SGHTS; CDR2 reads YDEGEE. The CDR3 protein is CASSFPREKLFF. The CDR3 bases are TGTGCCAGCAGCTTCCCTAGGGAAAAACTGTTTTTT.

This clone occurred a few times. The chain employs TRBV6-5 and TRBJ2-7; 9 bases fit TRBD2. This CDR3 contains 15 residues. Looked up from germline, CDR1 is MNHEY and CDR2 is SVGAGI. V trimming: 7 bases; J trimming: 4 bases; junction bases outside the gene matches: 11. CDR3 sequence (DNA): TGTGCCAGCAAAATAGCGGGAGAACGATATTACGAGCAGTACTTC. It specifies CASKIAGERYYEQYF.

The V call is TRBV15, the J call TRBJ2-7, with 10 positions matching TRBD1. Germline trimming cut 0 bases from V and 7 bases from J; bases unmatched to any gene: 9. In germline, CDR1 is LNHNV, CDR2 YYDKDF (reference sequence). The CDR3 consists of 16 residues. CDR3 DNA sequence: TGTGCCACCAGCAGAGATGGACCCGACAGGGGGCGGGAGCAGTACTTC. The encoded protein is CATSRDGPDRGREQYF.

The count of this clone is one. The chain is built from TRBV28 and TRBJ2-3; possibly TRBD2 for D (5 bases). The germline V and J ends were trimmed by 3 bases and 3 bases, with 16 bases remaining between them. Germline V gene data show CDR1 as MDHEN and CDR2 as SYDVKM. The CDR3 is 16 amino acids. The CDR3 here is CASSLGVRQETDTQYF. DNA for the CDR3: TGTGCCAGCAGTTTGGGAGTACGGCAAGAGACAGATACGCAGTATTTT.

The V and J genes are TRBV27 and TRBJ2-3, with 8 bases identical to TRBD1. Looked up from germline, CDR1 is MNHEY and CDR2 is SMNVEV (reference sequence). V lost 1 base and J lost 4; bases outside the gene matches: 4. The CDR3 covers 15 residues. CDR3 residues: CASSLWTGTPDTQYF. CDR3 nucleotide sequence: TGTGCCAGCAGTTTATGGACAGGGACGCCAGATACGCAGTATTTT.

The chain links TRBV4-3 to TRBJ1-1; maybe TRBD1 (6 bases). This CDR3 is 12 amino acids long. Trimming cost V 1 base and J 11 bases, with 11 bases left between them. CDR1 is LGHNA, CDR2 YSLEER, per germline. The CDR3: CASSQVGAVAFF. The CDR3 nucleotides are TGCGCCAGCAGCCAAGTGGGGGCCGTGGCTTTCTTT.